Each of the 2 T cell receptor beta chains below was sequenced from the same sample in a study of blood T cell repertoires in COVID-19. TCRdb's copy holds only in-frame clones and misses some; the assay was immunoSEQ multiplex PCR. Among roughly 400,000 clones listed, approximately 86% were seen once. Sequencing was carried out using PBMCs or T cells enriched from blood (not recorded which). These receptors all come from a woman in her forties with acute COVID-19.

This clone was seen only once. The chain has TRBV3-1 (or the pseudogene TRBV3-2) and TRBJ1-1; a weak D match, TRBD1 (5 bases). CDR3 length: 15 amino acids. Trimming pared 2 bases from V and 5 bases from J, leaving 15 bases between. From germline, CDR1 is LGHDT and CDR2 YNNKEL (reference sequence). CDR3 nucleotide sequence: TGTGCCAGCAGCCAACATGGCAGGGCGGGGACTGAAGCTTTCTTT. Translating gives CASSQHGRAGTEAFF.

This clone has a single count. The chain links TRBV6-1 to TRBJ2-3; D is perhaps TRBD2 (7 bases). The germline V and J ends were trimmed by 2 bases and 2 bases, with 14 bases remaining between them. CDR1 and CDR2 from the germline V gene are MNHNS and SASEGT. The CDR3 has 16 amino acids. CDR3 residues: CASSESRGGFTDTQYF. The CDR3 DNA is TGTGCCAGCAGTGAATCTAGGGGGGGGTTCACAGATACGCAGTATTTT.